Below, 2 T cell receptor beta chains from the same sample are listed, as sequenced in a study of CD8+ T cells in alopecia areata. Extracted from the samples, RNA was reverse transcribed into cDNA to serve as the sequencing template. Using immunoSEQ multiplex PCR, the repertoire was profiled, and TCRdb retains in-frame clones only, with some absent. The sample holds about 200,000 clones, roughly 64% seen once. The treatment is: oral pan-JAK inhibitor, 5-10 mg twice daily. Material: CD4+ T cells sorted from blood, obtained at week 4, from a patient treated with tofacitinib. The receptors come from a human donor with alopecia areata.

This chain uses TRBV2 with TRBJ2-3, with 7 bases aligning to TRBD2. Germline loops: CDR1 SNHLY, CDR2 FYNNEI. The junction had 7 bases not matched to a gene; V was cut back by 6 bases and J by 1 base. The CDR3 covers 15 residues. DNA of the CDR3: TGTGCCAGCAGACTGGCGGGGGTTGGCACAGATACGCAGTATTTT. This encodes CASRLAGVGTDTQYF.

This clone was seen more than once but under ten times. The chain employs TRBV29-1 and TRBJ2-5, with 9 bases lining up with TRBD2. Germline CDR1 reads SQVTM; CDR2 reads ANQGSEA. The CDR3 covers 12 residues. V dropped 4 bases and J dropped 3; count of bases not matched to a gene: 0. The CDR3 here is CSVGLAEETQYF. CDR3 sequence (DNA): TGCAGCGTTGGACTAGCGGAAGAGACCCAGTACTTC.